The 20 T cell receptor beta chains listed next were all sequenced from one sample in a study of Graves' ophthalmopathy and Graves' hyperthyroidism. RNA transcripts were the source from which TCR beta CDR3 regions were amplified. Amplification began with first-round RT-PCR using HTBI primers, then second-round multiplex PCR was performed. TCRdb itself ran the multiplex PCR reads through MiXCR, one entry per CDR3 protein. Of about 500,000 distinct CDR3 sequences listed, under 45% are singletons. Sequencing was done on a sample of peripheral blood or thyroid tissue (not recorded which). Source of these receptors: an adult man with Graves' hyperthyroidism.

This clonotype was counted a few times. The chain employs TRBV11-2 and TRBJ2-3; TRBD2 is a possible D gene (6 bases). Trimming took 5 bases from V and 2 from J, leaving 14 bases between them. CDR1 is SGHAT and CDR2 is FQNNGV in the germline V gene. The CDR3 totals 15 residues. CDR3 bases: TGTGCCAGCAGCCCTGGCGGAGGGGACACAGATACGCAGTATTTT. Its protein product is CASSPGGGDTDTQYF. Complete variable domain (other parts from reference TRBV11-2 and TRBJ2-3): EAGVAQSPRYKIIEKRQSVAFWCNPISGHATLYWYQQILGQGPKLLIQFQNNGVVDDSQLPKDRFSAERLKGVDSTLKIQPAKLEDSAVYLCASSPGGGDTDTQYFGPGTRLTVL.

The chain employs TRBV19 and TRBJ1-5; D gene unclear. The germline V and J ends were trimmed by 3 bases and 0 bases, with 6 bases remaining between them. Germline V gives CDR1 LNHDA, CDR2 SQIVND (reference sequence). The CDR3 consists of 14 residues. Here the CDR3 DNA reads TGTGCCAGTAGTATCATAAGTAGCAATCAGCCCCAGCATTTT. Its protein product is CASSIISSNQPQHF.

Comments on this clonotype: This may come from a read error, since a much larger clone is one base off. J is TRBJ2-5 and V is TRBV7-3, with 8 bases lining up with TRBD2. This CDR3 comprises 15 residues. The germline V gene has CDR1 SGHTA and CDR2 FQGTGA. Losses at the gene ends were 1 base for V and 3 bases for J; bases not matched to a gene: 4. The CDR3 region has the DNA TGTGCCAGCAGCTTAATCGGGACTAGAGAAGAGACCCAGTACTTC. Translating gives CASSLIGTREETQYF. The entire variable domain, with the rest obtained from reference TRBV7-3 and TRBJ2-5, is as follows: GAGVSQTPSNKVTEKGKYVELRCDPISGHTALYWYRQSLGQGPEFLIYFQGTGAADDSGLPNDRFFAVRPEGSVSTLKIQRTERGDSAVYLCASSLIGTREETQYFGPGTRLLVL.

This clonotype was recorded once. The rearrangement uses TRBV7-3 and TRBJ2-2, with D tentatively TRBD1 (6 bases). Germline assignment: CDR1 SGHTA and CDR2 FQGTGA. This CDR3 spans 16 amino acids. Trimming left V 0 bases short and J 4 bases short, with 12 bases between. The CDR3 bases are TGTGCCAGCAGCTTAACGTCATCCAGGGGCACCGGGGAGCTGTTTTTT. Residues: CASSLTSSRGTGELFF.

This clonotype was seen many times. The rearrangement links TRBV7-9 to TRBJ1-3, with D uncertain. This CDR3 is 15 amino acids long. The germline CDR1 and CDR2 sequences are SEHNR and FQNEAQ (reference sequence). Trimming left V 5 bases short and J 0 bases short, with 11 bases between. CDR3 loop: CASSKDGNSGNTIYF. The CDR3 nucleotides read TGTGCCAGCAGCAAGGACGGTAACTCTGGAAACACCATATATTTT. Complete variable domain (other parts from reference TRBV7-9 and TRBJ1-3): DTGVSQNPRHKITKRGQNVTFRCDPISEHNRLYWYRQTLGQGPEFLTYFQNEAQLEKSRLLSDRFSAERPKGSFSTLEIQRTEQGDSAMYLCASSKDGNSGNTIYFGEGSWLTVV.

A remark on this clonotype: The conserved phenylalanine or tryptophan is not found at the CDR3 terminus, so this likely reflects a read error. The chain joins TRBV4-2 to TRBJ1-5, with D possibly matching TRBD1 (5 bases). Trimming removed 1 base from V and 6 bases from J, with 13 bases in between. This CDR3 has 15 residues. Germline CDR1 is LGHNA and CDR2 is YNFKEQ. CDR3 residues: CASSQGFGTAQPQHL. The DNA of the CDR3 is TGTGCCAGCAGCCAAGGGTTCGGGACCGCTCAGCCCCAGCATCTT.

This chain uses TRBV20-1 with TRBJ2-5; 7 bases are shared with TRBD1. The CDR3 totals 15 residues. Germline assignment: CDR1 DFQATT and CDR2 SNEGSKA (reference sequence). The J segment lost 5 bases and the V segment lost 6 bases, leaving 15 bases of the junction unmatched. The CDR3 is CSAPERGRGYETQYF. CDR3 sequence (DNA): TGCAGTGCCCCCGAGAGGGGGCGCGGCTACGAGACCCAGTACTTC.

Ten or more counts support this clonotype. The chain joins TRBV15 to TRBJ1-3, with no clear D. There are 16 residues in the CDR3. CDR1 and CDR2 (germline): LNHNV, YYDKDF (reference sequence). Trimming pared 0 bases from V and 0 bases from J, leaving 9 bases between. This CDR3 reads CATSRDFTVSGNTIYF. CDR3 nucleotides: TGTGCCACCAGCAGAGATTTCACGGTCTCTGGAAACACCATATATTTT.

The genes are TRBV10-3 and TRBJ1-3; D unresolved. V lost 10 bases and J lost 0, with 10 bases in between. This CDR3 comprises 13 residues. Germline CDR1 reads ENHRY; CDR2 reads SYGVKD. The CDR3 sequence: CASNKGSGNTIYF. The CDR3 DNA follows: TGTGCCAGCAATAAGGGCTCTGGAAACACCATATATTTT.

This clonotype was seen repeatedly, ten times or more. V and J are TRBV15 and TRBJ2-5; D uncertain. CDR3 size: 14 residues. Deletions cut 5 bases from V and 5 bases from J, with 15 bases between. CDR1 is LNHNV, CDR2 YYDKDF, per germline (reference sequence). Here the CDR3 reads CATSGNSRRETQYF. CDR3 nucleotides: TGTGCCACCAGCGGAAACAGTAGAAGGGAGACCCAGTACTTC.

V and J are TRBV29-1 and TRBJ2-7; TRBD1 aligns across 7 bases. Trimming removed 4 bases from V and 6 bases from J; junction bases left unmatched: 3. Germline V gives CDR1 SQVTM, CDR2 ANQGSEA. The CDR3 runs to 11 residues. The CDR3 sequence: CSVGAGGEQYF. CDR3 DNA: TGCAGCGTTGGGGCAGGGGGCGAGCAGTACTTC.

CDR3 amino acids: CAISEVGGQFYEQYF. Here the CDR3 DNA reads TGTGCCATCAGTGAGGTGGGGGGACAGTTCTACGAGCAGTACTTC. The chain recombines TRBV10-3 with TRBJ2-7; maybe TRBD1 (7 bases). The germline V gene has CDR1 ENHRY and CDR2 SYGVKD. V lost 2 bases to trimming and J lost 3 bases, with 14 bases between them. This CDR3 is built from 15 residues.

As concerns this clonotype: Relative to the germline gene, one junction end is altered; a read error may explain this. The genes are TRBV7-9 and TRBJ1-5; weak D call: TRBD1 (6 bases). CDR3 length: 14 residues. Germline V lookup: CDR1 SEHNR, CDR2 FQNEAQ (reference sequence). The CDR3 spells CASSLFDRPQLQHF. The CDR3 DNA follows: TGTGCCAGCAGTTTATTTGACAGGCCTCAGCTCCAGCATTTT.

This clonotype appeared a single time. A single base separates this from a much larger clone, so it may be a read error. This rearrangement joins TRBV5-4 to TRBJ2-7; 7 nucleotides match TRBD1. The CDR3 totals 14 residues. The germline gives CDR1 SGHNT, CDR2 YYREEE (reference sequence). J gave up 1 base and V 4 bases, and 5 bases lay outside the gene matches. The CDR3 coding sequence is TGTGCCAGCAGCCGGGGACAGCAATCCTACGAGCAGTACTTC. Its translation is CASSRGQQSYEQYF.

The chain joins TRBV12-3 or TRBV12-4 to TRBJ2-2; no definite D call. Trimming removed 3 bases at V and 3 bases at J, with 8 bases between. The CDR3 consists of 14 residues. In DNA, the CDR3 is TGTGCCAGCAGTTTGGTCAGTCACACCGGGGAGCTGTTTTTT. Protein: CASSLVSHTGELFF.

The CDR3 nucleotides read TGTGCCAGCAGTGTGTCGTGGGATCAGCCCCAGCATTTT. It specifies CASSVSWDQPQHF. V usage is TRBV6-1 and J usage is TRBJ1-5; unclear D gene. Trimming left V 4 bases short and J 5 bases short, with 9 bases between. CDR3 length equals 13 residues. Germline loops: CDR1 MNHNS, CDR2 SASEGT.

This clonotype has just a few counts. The chain recombines TRBV18 with TRBJ2-5; no clear D. The V gene's germline CDR1 is KGHSH and CDR2 LQKENI. V lost 2 bases and J 2 bases, leaving 9 bases between the germline ends. The CDR3 consists of 14 residues. This CDR3 reads CASSPGKTQETQYF. The CDR3 bases are TGTGCCAGCTCACCAGGAAAGACACAAGAGACCCAGTACTTC.

This chain connects TRBV5-1 to TRBJ1-1; a possible D gene is TRBD1 (5 bases). Per the germline V gene, CDR1 is SGHRS and CDR2 is YFSETQ. The CDR3 spans 15 residues. The germline V and J ends were trimmed by 0 bases and 2 bases, with 11 bases remaining between them. Written as DNA, the CDR3 is TGCGCCAGCAGCTTGGCCAGGGCGGTTAACACTGAAGCTTTCTTT. Translation: CASSLARAVNTEAFF.

The J gene is TRBJ2-7, the V gene TRBV29-1; weak D call: TRBD1 (6 bases). The germline gives CDR1 SQVTM, CDR2 ANQGSEA. The CDR3 is 15 residues long. V was pared by 0 bases and J by 1 base, with 13 bases between. The CDR3 bases are TGCAGCGTTGAAGAATACCGGCAGGGGTCCTACGAGCAGTACTTC. Translation gives CSVEEYRQGSYEQYF.

This clonotype was picked up many times. The chain is built from TRBV7-3 and TRBJ1-2, with 11 bases matching TRBD1. The V segment lost 2 bases and the J segment 8 bases; nucleotides outside the gene matches: 4. The germline V gene encodes CDR1 SGHTA and CDR2 FQGTGA. The CDR3 totals 14 residues. The CDR3 protein is CASSLGQGASGYTF. CDR3 DNA: TGTGCCAGCAGCTTAGGACAGGGGGCGAGCGGCTACACCTTC.